This TCR delta chain is from a study of Vδ1+ human thymocytes. The trim removed 0 bases at V and 0 bases at J, leaving 25 bases unmatched. The CDR3 has 23 residues. CDR1 TSWWSYY and CDR2 QGS come from the germline V gene. Study outcomes and limitations: Highly polyclonal TRG and TRD repertoires with Gaussian CDR3 length distributions appeared in thymus. Bulk data may be misread because of unexpected Vdelta2 sequences. Donors shared many TRG clonotypes but few TRD clonotypes. Approximately 20% of thymic delta-chain sequences were Vdelta2, with few Vdelta3, unlike blood Vdelta1+ controls.

Between roughly 98% and 99.6% of sorted thymocytes were Vdelta1+. Concerning this clone itself: Antigen: not known.

The template was reverse-transcribed extracted RNA. CDR3 amplicons came from multiplex PCR with pooled V-gene forward and constant-region reverse primers. TCRdb called clones anew from the multiplex PCR reads with CATT. The data contain 80,000 or so delta-chain clones, around 35% of them seen just once; the ten biggest clones take up about 0.24%. V and J are TRDV1 and TRDJ1; 7 positions agree with TRDD2. The receptor comes from a boy younger than two who had congenital heart surgery. Sequencing used Vdelta1+ gamma-delta thymocytes from the thymus. Subset of the sample: FACS-sorted CD3+ TCRalphabeta- TCRVdelta1+ TCRVdelta2- thymocytes. CDR3 region: CALGELPLSSYVELETYTDKLIF. CDR3 sequence (DNA): TGTGCTCTTGGGGAACTACCCCTAAGTTCCTACGTCGAACTGGAGACATACACCGATAAACTCATCTTT.